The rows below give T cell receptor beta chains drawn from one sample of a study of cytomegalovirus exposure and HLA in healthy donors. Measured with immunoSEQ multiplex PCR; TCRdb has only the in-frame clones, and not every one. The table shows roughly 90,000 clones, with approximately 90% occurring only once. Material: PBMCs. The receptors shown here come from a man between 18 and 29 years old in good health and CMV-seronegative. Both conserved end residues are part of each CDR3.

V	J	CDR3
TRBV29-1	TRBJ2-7	CSGMDYLSYEQYF
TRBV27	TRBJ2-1	CASSSRTSGRDEQFF
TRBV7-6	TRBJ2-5	CASSDRTGLRETQYF
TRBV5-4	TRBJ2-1	CASSLGRDRVDNEQFF
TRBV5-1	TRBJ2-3	CASSLAGPLTDTQYF
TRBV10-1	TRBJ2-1	CASETGTSAPYNEQFF
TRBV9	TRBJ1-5	CASSVGTGPNQPQHF
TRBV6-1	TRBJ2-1	CASSGDRGVLYEQFF
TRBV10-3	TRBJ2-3	CAISDSGTDTQYF
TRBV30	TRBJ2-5	CAWTGVGGTQYF
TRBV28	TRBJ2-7	CASSMPGPTYEQYF
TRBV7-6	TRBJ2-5	CATKSASGTQETQYF
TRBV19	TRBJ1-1	CASKGTATGPNTEAFF
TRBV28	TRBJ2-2	CASTLAGGTGELFF
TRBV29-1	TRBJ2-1	CSVVGLHSYNEQFF
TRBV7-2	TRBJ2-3	CASSIGQREDTDTQYF
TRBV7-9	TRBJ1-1	CASSSGRTNTEAFF
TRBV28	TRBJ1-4	CASRGGTGLEEKLFF
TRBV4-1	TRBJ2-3	CASSQPAGTDTQYF
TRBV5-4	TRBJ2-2	CASSFLQGANTGELFF
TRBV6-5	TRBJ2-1	CASSYQLAGVYNEQFF
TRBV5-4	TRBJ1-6	CASTWWGQDSPLHF
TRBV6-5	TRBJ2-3	CASSYSKAGGLNTQYF
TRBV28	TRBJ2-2	CASSQDGLAGAGELFF
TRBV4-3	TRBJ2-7	CASSLRQGPPYEQYF
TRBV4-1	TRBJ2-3	CASSHPRTSGTGTDTQYF
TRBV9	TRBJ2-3	CASSVAGVGDTQYF
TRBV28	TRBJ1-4	CASSLGGSGEKLFF
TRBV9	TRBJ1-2	CASSPRDRHYGYTF
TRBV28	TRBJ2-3	CASSPGGETDTQYF
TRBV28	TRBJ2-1	CASGEGEGGNEQFF